This TCR beta chain was identified during a study of blood T cell repertoires in COVID-19 (dated by TCRdb to about 2020). A note on the overall study: Samples from collaborators originated in the United States, Italy and Spain and spanned both the acute and convalescent phases of COVID-19. The prospective study material was composed of cDNA or gDNA derived from T cells, B-cell-depleted T cells, or PBMCs. Subjects who had been exposed to COVID-19, were actively infected with it, or had recovered from it provided the deeply sampled blood TCRbeta repertoires that made up the dataset. The repertoires were released in a freely available public database meant as a resource for research on the immune response to SARS-CoV-2. Samples came from the ongoing ImmuneRACE study (first 160 participants) plus 1,254 subjects from 6 global collaborators. A de-identified subject ID, COVID-19 status, age in years and sex were almost always included in the sample metadata. Where available, HLA class I and class II types were taken from metadata supplied by the sample provider and were not determined by assay-based typing.

The paper as a whole reports these results and caveats: The amount of clinical and demographic metadata varied by source and participant and was provided uncurated.

Details on this clone: Its binding antigen is unknown. Base-call qualities are not available, and no considerably larger clone is one nucleotide away.

TCRbeta CDR3 regions were amplified from genomic DNA using the immunoSEQ Assay, a bias-controlled multiplex PCR. From the authors' description of their analysis: Within the assay, amplification of reference gene primers was used to estimate how many nucleated cells each sample contained. Sequence reads were collapsed and filtered to measure the absolute abundance of every unique TCRbeta CDR3 rearrangement. Productive Simpson clonality was computed per sample as the square root of Simpson's diversity index over productive rearrangements. Drawn from immuneACCESS, this table holds only the in-frame rearrangements with V and J called that TCRdb kept. Clones are partly lost; checked studies trace under half to an unresolved V gene and leave the rest unexplained. The DNA was the basis for D and trimming; V, J and clone size are from that table. In all, the sample holds under 80,000 clones, and 85% to 90% of those were seen once. The ten largest clones add up to 0.9% to 1.2% of the sample.

The collaborating institutions used their own protocols to collect whole blood in K2EDTA tubes. For TCRbeta analysis, collaborators shipped samples as frozen whole blood, isolated PBMCs, or DNA extracted from either of those sample types. CDR1 and CDR2 were assigned from the germline V gene as SQVTM and ANQGSEA. The CDR3 numbers 15 residues from cysteine through phenylalanine. The only DNA kept is the CDR3, 45 bases in frame from the first base. V and J lose 0 bases and 9 bases, and a span of 18 bases separates them. This receptor chain uses TRBV29-1 and TRBJ2-1, and possibly TRBD1, on 8 matching bases. Sequencing was performed on peripheral blood. The receptor was isolated from a man between 65 and 85 years old with acute or convalescent COVID-19. The nucleotide sequence reads as follows: TGCAGCGTTGAAGACGGCAGGGGGCAGCGGGGTGAGCAGTTCTTC. Its protein is CSVEDGRGQRGEQFF.